One and the same sample provided the 11 T cell receptor beta chains below, sequenced in a study of blood T cell repertoires in COVID-19. The repertoire was sequenced with immunoSEQ multiplex PCR; TCRdb's copy has only in-frame clones and lacks some. The profile shows roughly 200,000 clones, roughly 80% of them singletons. The sample taken for sequencing was peripheral blood. All receptors derive from a man aged 50-60 years who had recovered from COVID-19.

Regarding this clone: The sample has other DNA sequences that encode this CDR3 too. This rearrangement joins TRBV5-4 to TRBJ2-7, with D perhaps matching TRBD2 (6 bases). V shed 2 bases and J shed 2 bases, with 8 bases lying between them. The germline V gene has CDR1 SGHNT and CDR2 YYREEE (reference sequence). The CDR3 runs to 13 residues. This chain's CDR3 is CASSFSGTYEQYF. The CDR3 DNA sequence: TGTGCCAGCAGCTTTAGCGGAACCTACGAGCAGTACTTC.

This clone was counted a few times. Here the CDR3 reads CASSPGLAGAYEQYF. CDR3 in DNA: TGTGCCAGCAGCCCGGGACTAGCGGGAGCCTACGAGCAGTACTTC. This chain uses TRBV5-4 with TRBJ2-7, with 14 bases matching TRBD2. V trimming: 4 bases; J trimming: 2 bases; junction bases outside the gene matches: 2. The CDR3 consists of 15 residues. Germline V lookup: CDR1 SGHNT, CDR2 YYREEE (reference sequence).

The DNA for the CDR3 is TGTGCCAGCAGCCGCGCACGGCTAGCGGGAGCCACAAACAATGAGCAGTTCTTC. It encodes CASSRARLAGATNNEQFF. The chain links TRBV3-1 (or the pseudogene TRBV3-2) to TRBJ2-1, with 10 bases fitting TRBD2. Trimming cost V 4 bases and J 5 bases; bases outside gene matches: 14. This CDR3 has 18 amino acids. Germline lookup yields CDR1 LGHDT and CDR2 YNNKEL (reference sequence).

The CDR3 loop reads CASTNFLNTGELFF. The CDR3 coding sequence is TGTGCCAGCACCAACTTCCTCAACACCGGGGAGCTGTTTTTT. J is TRBJ2-2 and V is TRBV9; no firm D call. CDR3 length equals 14 residues. The germline CDR1 and CDR2 sequences are SGDLS and YYNGEE. Trimming left V 6 bases short and J 2 bases short, with 11 bases between.

The chain joins TRBV18 to TRBJ2-3, with TRBD2 identical over 14 bases. Trimming removed 0 bases from V and 1 base from J; junction bases left unmatched: 6. Germline lookup yields CDR1 KGHSH and CDR2 LQKENI. The CDR3 sequence is 19 residues long. CDR3 nucleotides: TGTGCCAGCTCACCACCGGGACTAGCGGGAGTCGGAGGCACAGATACGCAGTATTTT. The encoded protein is CASSPPGLAGVGGTDTQYF.

This chain uses TRBV19 with TRBJ2-1; 9 bases are shared with TRBD2. The CDR3 is 17 amino acids. V lost 5 bases to trimming and J lost 7 bases; unmatched junction nucleotides: 15. Germline assignment: CDR1 LNHDA and CDR2 SQIVND (reference sequence). CDR3 loop: CASSLARGLAVTNEQFF. The CDR3 DNA sequence: TGTGCCAGTAGTCTAGCCCGGGGACTAGCAGTTACGAATGAGCAGTTCTTC.

This chain links TRBV28 with TRBJ2-1, with TRBD2 identical over 8 bases. After removal of 6 bases from V and 0 bases from J, the junction contained 4 bases not matched to a gene. The germline gives CDR1 MDHEN, CDR2 SYDVKM. This CDR3 is 15 amino acids long. CDR3 coding DNA: TGTGCCAGCAGCCCCAGCGGGAGCTCCTACAATGAGCAGTTCTTC. Translation: CASSPSGSSYNEQFF. The full variable domain, with the rest looked up from reference TRBV28 and TRBJ2-1, is DVKVTQSSRYLVKRTGEKVFLECVQDMDHENMFWYRQDPGLGLRLIYFSYDVKMKEKGDIPEGYSVSREKKERFSLILESASTNQTSMYLCASSPSGSSYNEQFFGPGTRLTVL.

A single count supports this clone. The chain has TRBV15 and TRBJ2-7; D may be TRBD1 (6 bases). V was shortened by 5 bases and J by 1 base, with 18 bases between the two germline ends. Germline V lookup: CDR1 LNHNV, CDR2 YYDKDF (reference sequence). The length of the CDR3 is 16 residues. This CDR3 reads CATSVVHGDISYEQYF. DNA of the CDR3: TGTGCCACCAGCGTCGTACACGGGGACATTTCCTACGAGCAGTACTTC.

In this sample, this clone turned up a few times. This chain links TRBV19 with TRBJ2-5; 12 nucleotides match TRBD2. The germline V gene encodes CDR1 LNHDA and CDR2 SQIVND (reference sequence). V trimming: 4 bases; J trimming: 4 bases; junction bases outside the gene matches: 4. The CDR3 runs 15 residues. The CDR3 DNA is TGTGCCAGTAGTACCAAGGGACTAGCGGGAGAGACCCAGTACTTC. Amino acids: CASSTKGLAGETQYF. The full variable domain, rest sourced from reference TRBV19 and TRBJ2-5, is DGGITQSPKYLFRKEGQNVTLSCEQNLNHDAMYWYRQDPGQGLRLIYYSQIVNDFQKGDIAEGYSVSREKKESFPLTVTSAQKNPTAFYLCASSTKGLAGETQYFGPGTRLLVL.

This chain joins TRBV13 and TRBJ2-1, with 9 nucleotides matching TRBD1. From germline, CDR1 is PRHDT and CDR2 FYEKMQ (reference sequence). The CDR3 length is 15 residues. Germline trimming cut 5 bases from V and 6 bases from J; bases unmatched to any gene: 8. The CDR3 reads CASSPDRGFSNEQFF. DNA of the CDR3: TGTGCCAGCAGCCCCGACAGGGGGTTCTCCAATGAGCAGTTCTTC. The full variable domain, completed using reference TRBV13 and TRBJ2-1, is AAGVIQSPRHLIKEKRETATLKCYPIPRHDTVYWYQQGPGQDPQFLISFYEKMQSDKGSIPDRFSAQQFSDYHSELNMSSLELGDSALYFCASSPDRGFSNEQFFGPGTRLTVL.

This clone has only a few counts. The V call is TRBV6-5, the J call TRBJ2-7, with a weak D call TRBD2 (5 bases). The CDR3 loop spans 13 amino acids. V lost 7 bases and J lost 0, with 10 bases in between. Germline CDR1 and CDR2: MNHEY and SVGAGI. CDR3 region: CASTSLDSYEQYF. The DNA for the CDR3 is TGTGCCAGCACTAGCCTGGACTCCTACGAGCAGTACTTC.